The 2 T cell receptor beta chains below come from one sample, sequenced in a study of T cell responses to AZD1222 COVID-19 vaccine. Sequenced by immunoSEQ multiplex PCR; TCRdb stores in-frame clones only, minus some. The repertoire has 80,000 to 90,000 clones, about nine tenths of them found once; the top ten carry about 5.4%. The sample consisted of peripheral blood, taken 28 days after the second AZD1222 dose. These receptors were obtained from an adult who received the AZD1222 COVID-19 vaccine.

The chain has TRBV13 and TRBJ2-5; 12 bases agree with TRBD2. This CDR3 spans 16 amino acids. In germline, CDR1 is PRHDT, CDR2 FYEKMQ (reference sequence). V gave up 5 bases and J gave up 0 bases; unmatched junction bases: 4. CDR3 DNA: TGTGCCAGCAGCCTCCTAGCGGGGGGGAACCAAGAGACCCAGTACTTC. It yields the protein CASSLLAGGNQETQYF. The full variable domain, completed using reference TRBV13 and TRBJ2-5, is AAGVIQSPRHLIKEKRETATLKCYPIPRHDTVYWYQQGPGQDPQFLISFYEKMQSDKGSIPDRFSAQQFSDYHSELNMSSLELGDSALYFCASSLLAGGNQETQYFGPGTRLLVL.

The rearrangement joins TRBV6-5 to TRBJ2-7; 11 bases fit TRBD2. Germline loops: CDR1 MNHEY, CDR2 SVGAGI. This CDR3 contains 15 residues. V was pared by 2 bases and J by 3 bases, with 3 bases of the junction left unmatched. The CDR3, as DNA: TGTGCCAGCAGTTACGGACTAGCGGGCAACTACGAGCAGTACTTC. Translated: CASSYGLAGNYEQYF.